This entry is about one T cell receptor beta chain. Its antigen is undetermined. Time point: blood 2 weeks post-SBRT. The treatment denotes: 15 Gy SBRT to primary tumor, nephrectomy 4 weeks later. The tumor was a clear cell renal cell carcinoma. This CDR3 has 13 amino acids. The V end lost 1 base, the J end lost 8 bases, and 12 bases lay between the germline ends. Germline lookup yields CDR1 SGDLS and CDR2 YYNGEE. The sample originates from a study of radiation and T cells in renal cell carcinoma. Overall study: Nephrectomy followed 15 Gy stereotactic body radiation by 4 weeks.

Study-wide findings and caveats: From baseline, blood top tumor clonotypes peaked at 2 weeks post-radiation. Without pretreatment biopsies, baseline tumor clonotype presence was undetermined.

The protocol was immunoSEQ multiplex PCR, while the TCRdb copy is restricted to in-frame clones and leaves out a portion. The sample lists 70,000 to 80,000 clones, roughly 85% occurring once. The sequenced sample was blood, obtained from a patient whose treatment included radiotherapy and nephrectomy. The rearrangement links TRBV9 to TRBJ1-2; unclear D gene. This sequence was found in a woman in her forties or fifties with renal cell carcinoma. Here the CDR3 DNA reads TGTGCCAGCAGCGTAATCGATCTAAGCGGCTACACCTTC. Its translation is CASSVIDLSGYTF.